This T cell receptor beta chain is drawn from a study of cytomegalovirus exposure and HLA in healthy donors (dated by TCRdb to between 2016 and 2019). For the wider study: According to an earlier analysis of a few hundred of the donors, 200 million or so T cells yielded over 90 million unique TCR beta sequences and approximately 280 Gb of sequence data. Five DR-DQ haplotypes were treated as single units for association and clustering because of strong linkage in the cohort. The study aimed to test whether signatures of past pathogen exposure could be identified by cataloging public T cell receptors. Every repertoire in the discovery cohort had been generated on one and the same sequencing platform. In addition to the first cohort of 666 subjects, a separate validation cohort of around 110 different subjects was used. In a later genetic analysis, genome-wide SNP genotypes for about three fifths of the roughly 670 donors were used, and that subset was treated as a discovery cohort. Donor age, sex, ethnicity and CMV serostatus were collected together with the repertoire data. In the later analysis, no new phenotypic data were used to find candidate immune exposures; instead, reliance was placed on TCR beta sequences and their occurrence across donors. In an earlier analysis of 500 to 650 of the donors, high-throughput TCR beta sequencing was used to judge whether each TCR beta V gene segment behaved as functional or pseudogenic. To predict cytomegalovirus infection status, the study combined high-throughput TCR immunosequencing, statistical association of individual TCRs with disease status, and machine learning. The number of donors typed differed by locus, with about 620-630 for A, B, C, DRB1 and DQB1, roughly 550 for DQA1, about 610 for DPA1, and some 450 for DPB1. An early release that covered 500 to 800 HLA-typed donors contained around 330 gigabases of sequencing data and around 85 million unique TCR sequences. To study patterns of TCR occurrence, a later analysis re-analyzed previously published TCR beta repertoires from around 670 donors and added high-resolution HLA genotyping. Of the roughly 400 genotyped donors, 65% to 90% fell in the genetic ancestry cluster associated with self-reported Caucasian donors. Class I and class II HLA loci were covered by the typing at four-digit resolution. The study used immunosequencing to profile the T cell repertoires of several hundred subjects and linked those repertoires to cytomegalovirus serostatus. Across around 400 genotyped donors of the cohort, an average of approximately 220,000 unique TCR beta nucleotide sequences per donor were sequenced, and roughly 20% of those sequences were non-productive. Paper-wide results and their limitations: V-gene and J-gene trimming of TCR beta chains was associated with a missense DCLRE1C variant in a later genetic analysis, and the association was replicated in an independent cohort. Immune exposure information for the cohort was limited to CMV serostatus. The study listed over 150 TCR beta chains as associated with cytomegalovirus. A later analysis reported that several top co-occurrence clusters appeared linked to parvovirus B19, influenza, CMV and Epstein-Barr virus. In this cohort, only TCR beta chains were sequenced, and detectable features were limited by the absence of alpha or paired-chain data. Linkage disequilibrium might explain the correlated functional status among segregating V segments, but an unknown experimental factor could not be ruled out. Because HLA typing was unavailable for some donors at each locus, only the typed subset was used in association tests. Presence/absence analyses assumed roughly uniform sequencing depth across donors, an assumption that may not hold. The authors suggested that the approach could potentially be generalized to other disease states and immunological phenotypes. A few of the identified cytomegalovirus-associated TCR beta chains were confirmed in vitro to be specific for cytomegalovirus antigens. When HLA alleles, especially DR and DQ, strongly co-occurred, attributing TCR associations to individual alleles was difficult. According to a later analysis, TCR association rates differed among HLA loci, with DRB1 alleles showing the most associated TCRs and HLA-C alleles showing the fewest. Because the 87-base-pair reads could not distinguish some IMGT-functional V segments, including TRBV6-2 and TRBV6-3, those segments were excluded. In a later analysis, more than 15,000 TCR beta sequences were associated with specific HLA alleles at a false discovery rate of 0.05. A later analysis found that HLA-associated TCR beta chains were more clonally expanded and had lower generation probabilities than equally common non-associated chains. Most TCR sequences were observed very rarely across donors, whereas some public TCRs were present in many individuals. In an earlier analysis of about 600 of the donors, most TCR beta V segments appeared in productive rearrangements about 87% or about 30% of the time, broadly matching IMGT annotations. A further reported finding was that TCR beta sequences accurately predicted the HLA-A and HLA-B alleles for most subjects in the first cohort. The classifier was reported to diagnose cytomegalovirus status with high specificity and sensitivity in both the original cohort and the validation cohort. Because counts were too low, about 18 rarely observed V segments, including chromosome 9 orphons, were excluded from the earlier analysis of roughly 580 of the donors. According to a later genetic analysis, donors in an Asian-associated ancestry cluster had fewer N-insertions in productive TCRs than the approximately 670-donor mean. A cluster of highly shared sequence variants was judged likely to represent a technical artifact of the sequencing pipeline. A later analysis found that most CMV-associated TCR beta chains appeared HLA-restricted, with HLA associations seemingly driven largely by CMV exposure.

About this clone itself: It lacks a known antigen. The sample holds no much larger clone one base away, and base qualities are not on file.

CDR1 and CDR2, per the germline V gene (reference sequence), are GTSNPN and SVGIG. The CDR3 goes from the cysteine to the phenylalanine over 16 residues. Solely the CDR3 DNA is kept, with 48 bases framed from the first base. V loses 3 bases, J loses 0 bases, and the germline ends lie 17 bases apart. The cohort consisted of hundreds of healthy bone marrow donors. At the time of sampling, all cohort members were nominally healthy, though unrecorded immune exposures were likely present. The donor tested CMV seropositive and was one of the 289 seropositive cohort members. Each donor provided a peripheral blood sample, and peripheral blood mononuclear cells were used for TCR beta sequencing. The Qiagen DNeasy Blood Extraction Kit was used to extract genomic DNA from the blood cell samples. Preparation of the library involved the immunoSEQ multiplex PCR assay. For the multiplex PCR, a mixture combining 60 forward primers for TCR Vbeta segments and 13 reverse primers for TCR Jbeta segments was used. Amplification of the CDR3 region of rearranged TCR beta genes was performed with a multiplex PCR assay on genomic DNA. On the Illumina HiSeq System, the amplified TCR beta libraries were sequenced as 87-base-pair reads. The published analysis was carried out like this. A later analysis tallied 70 million to 100 million unique TCR beta chains across the approximately 670 repertoires, and some 10 million of those chains were shared by two or more donors. To remove PCR and sequencing errors, raw reads were error-corrected and collapsed into unique sequences using a nearest-neighbor algorithm that merged closely related sequences. To assign V, D and J gene segments, CDR3 sequences were aligned to IMGT reference sequences. Each retained sequence needed at least a six-nucleotide match to both a V gene segment and a J gene segment. Rearrangements were called productive when the CDR3 lacked stop codons and stayed in frame with V and J; all others were non-productive. CDR3 was defined according to IMGT convention as the region running from the second conserved V-encoded cysteine to the conserved J-encoded phenylalanine. In an earlier analysis of around 540 of the donors, sequences lacking an unambiguous match to a single V gene segment were excluded. In an earlier analysis of approximately 550 of the donors, V segments were called functional above 56.7% productive rearrangements and were called segregating when the between-donor standard deviation exceeded 5%. To diagnose cytomegalovirus status from the catalog of TCR beta chain sequences, a statistical classification framework was built. A later analysis assigned V and J genes by comparing TCR nucleotide sequences with IMGT/GENE-DB human TR gene sequences. The TCRdist pipeline was used in a later analysis to assign CDR3 sequences and most-parsimonious VDJ recombination scenarios. In a later analysis, each TCR beta chain was defined by its CDR3 amino acid sequence together with its V-gene family, and reads without a unique V-gene family were excluded. A later analysis removed nearly 600 highly shared, low-generation-probability nucleotide sequences to deal with suspected cross-contamination and a sequencing artifact. In a later analysis, a clonal expansion index for each public chain was calculated from normalized within-repertoire ranks of inferred template counts. In a later analysis, generation probabilities were computed with a VDJ recombination model fitted to out-of-frame rearrangements, and the resulting probabilities were checked against IGoR. Hypergeometric tests were used in a later analysis to score TCR-TCR, TCR-HLA and TCR-CMV co-occurrence, with a repertoire-size bias correction applied to the TCR pairs. To estimate false discovery rates, a later analysis permuted the HLA or CMV assignments 20 times. A later analysis grouped co-occurring TCRs with DBSCAN, adding TCRdist sequence similarity when clustering within HLA-allele-positive subsets. Repertoires with fewer than 30,000 or more than 120,000 public chains were left out of co-occurrence clustering, as were five repertoires with anomalous nucleotide sharing. Held by TCRdb, this immuneACCESS table contains in-frame sequences only and omits some clones. Under half of the omission traces to an unresolved V gene where checked; the cause of the rest is unknown. From that table come the V and J calls and clone size; the DNA was used to work out D and trimming. The sample data list roughly 170,000 clones, and just over 75% of these were observed just once. The ten largest clones take up about 1.5% of the sample.

The TCR originated in a woman aged 30 to 39 in good health and CMV-seropositive. The rearrangement combines TRBV30 with TRBJ1-1; no D gene can be assigned with confidence. The sequencing input was PBMCs. The nucleotides read TGTGCCTGGAGGACCACCGGGATTACAATGAACACTGAAGCTTTCTTT. This gives the protein CAWRTTGITMNTEAFF. Reference TRBV30 and TRBJ1-1 proteins supply the regions before and after the CDR3; the full variable domain is: SQTIHQWPATLVQPVGSPLSLECTVEGTSNPNLYWYRQAAGRGLQLLFYSVGIGQISSEVPQNLSASRPQDRQFILSSKKLLLSDSGFYLCAWRTTGITMNTEAFFGQGTRLTVV.